This T cell receptor beta chain was captured by sequencing in a study of CD8+CD57+ T cells in acquired aplastic anemia. General study findings and limits: Around 27 CD8+ CDR3 sequences occurred in both the patients and the controls.

CDR3 length: 13 amino acids. Germline V gene sequence: CDR1 DFQATT, CDR2 SNEGSKA (reference sequence). Trimming took 0 bases from V and 3 from J, leaving 9 bases between them. Profiles of TCR beta VDJ and CDR3 were generated from a genomic DNA template. TCRdb passed the reads through MiXCR, listing each CDR3 protein once. Altogether 150,000 to 200,000 distinct CDR3 sequences are present, approximately 48% being singletons, with the ten largest covering more than 1.5%. Before being chosen for sequencing, patients had shown CD8+CD57+ cell expansion by flow cytometry. Every patient presented with severe acquired aplastic anemia. Note on this clonotype: Its antigen is currently unknown.

The material sequenced was sorted CD4+, CD8+, or CD8+CD57+ T cells (not recorded which) from PBMCs. V usage is TRBV20-1 and J usage is TRBJ2-7; a weak D match, TRBD1 (5 bases). The source of this sequence is a human donor with aplastic anemia. CDR3 region: CSARDTTDYEQYF. The CDR3 DNA follows: TGCAGTGCTAGAGATACGACAGACTACGAGCAGTACTTC.